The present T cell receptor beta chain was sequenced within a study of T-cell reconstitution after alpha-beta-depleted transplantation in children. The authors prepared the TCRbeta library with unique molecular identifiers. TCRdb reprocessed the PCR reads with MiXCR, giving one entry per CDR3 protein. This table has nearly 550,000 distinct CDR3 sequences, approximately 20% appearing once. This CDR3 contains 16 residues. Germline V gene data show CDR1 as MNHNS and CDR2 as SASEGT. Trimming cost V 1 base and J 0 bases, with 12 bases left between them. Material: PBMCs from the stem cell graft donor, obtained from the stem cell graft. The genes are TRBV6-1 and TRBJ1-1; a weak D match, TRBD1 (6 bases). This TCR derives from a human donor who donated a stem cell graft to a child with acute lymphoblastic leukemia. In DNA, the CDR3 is TGTGCCAGCAGTGAAGTAGGGGGGTGGCTGAACACTGAAGCTTTCTTT. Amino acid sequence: CASSEVGGWLNTEAFF.